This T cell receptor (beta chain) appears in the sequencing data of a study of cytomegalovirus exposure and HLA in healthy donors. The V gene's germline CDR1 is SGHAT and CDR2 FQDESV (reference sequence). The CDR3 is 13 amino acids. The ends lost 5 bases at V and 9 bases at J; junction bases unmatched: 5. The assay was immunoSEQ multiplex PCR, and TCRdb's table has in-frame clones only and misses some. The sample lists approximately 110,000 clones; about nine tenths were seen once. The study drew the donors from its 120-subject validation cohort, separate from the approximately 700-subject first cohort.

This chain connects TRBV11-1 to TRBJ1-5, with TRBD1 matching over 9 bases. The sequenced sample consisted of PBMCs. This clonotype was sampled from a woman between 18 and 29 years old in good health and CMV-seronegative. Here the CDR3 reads CASSQTGGGPQHF. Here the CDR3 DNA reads TGTGCCAGCAGCCAGACAGGGGGGGGGCCCCAGCATTTT. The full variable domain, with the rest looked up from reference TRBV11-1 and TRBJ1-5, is EAEVAQSPRYKITEKSQAVAFWCDPISGHATLYWYRQILGQGPELLVQFQDESVVDDSQLPKDRFSAERLKGVDSTLKIQPAELGDSAMYLCASSQTGGGPQHFGDGTRLSIL.